The 11 T cell receptor beta chains below come from one sample, sequenced in a study of control samples from healthy donors and cancer patients. Sequencing used immunoSEQ multiplex PCR; TCRdb keeps in-frame clones, though not all of them. The table has about 220,000 clones, about 95% seen once. Sequenced input: blood. The receptors come from a man aged 45-60 years in good health.

This clone was counted once. The V gene is TRBV5-6, the J gene TRBJ1-4; tentative D call: TRBD1 (6 bases). CDR1 and CDR2 from the germline V gene are SGHDT and YYEEEE. Trimming took 2 bases from V and 8 from J, leaving 13 bases between them. The CDR3 runs 14 residues. CDR3: CASSFTGTREKLFF. The CDR3 DNA sequence: TGTGCCAGCAGCTTTACAGGGACCCGCGAAAAACTGTTTTTT.

The V gene is TRBV21-1, the J gene TRBJ2-7; the DNA was not compared with TRBD1, the D call given in the table. TRBV21-1 is noted as a pseudogene. The CDR3 covers 16 residues. The CDR3 DNA reads TGTGCCAGCACCCCGACGGGGACAGGGGGCCCAGGTTGGCGGTACGTC. Translating gives CASTPTGTGGPGWRYV.

The chain links TRBV28 to TRBJ1-2; 8 bases agree with TRBD1. This CDR3 region has 13 residues. Germline CDR1 is MDHEN and CDR2 is SYDVKM. With 7 bases clipped from V and 9 bases from J, the junction kept 10 bases outside the gene matches. The CDR3 region is CASIPGQALSYTF. For the CDR3, the DNA is TGTGCCAGCATCCCGGGACAGGCCTTGAGCTACACCTTC.

The rearrangement joins TRBV27 to TRBJ2-4; 8 nucleotides align to TRBD1. The CDR3 has 14 amino acids. Germline values: CDR1 MNHEY, CDR2 SMNVEV (reference sequence). V gave up 6 bases and J gave up 8 bases; unmatched junction bases: 9. The CDR3 sequence: CASSFLQGGDIQYF. The CDR3, as DNA: TGTGCCAGCAGCTTTTTACAGGGGGGCGACATTCAGTACTTC.

J is TRBJ2-7 and V is TRBV11-2, with 7 nucleotides matching TRBD1. The ends lost 7 bases at V and 4 bases at J; junction bases unmatched: 10. This CDR3 region has 14 residues. Germline V lookup: CDR1 SGHAT, CDR2 FQNNGV. CDR3: CASTWDSPGYEQYF. The DNA for the CDR3 is TGTGCCAGCACATGGGACAGTCCTGGTTACGAGCAGTACTTC. The variable domain in full, completed from reference TRBV11-2 and TRBJ2-7, reads EAGVAQSPRYKIIEKRQSVAFWCNPISGHATLYWYQQILGQGPKLLIQFQNNGVVDDSQLPKDRFSAERLKGVDSTLKIQPAKLEDSAVYLCASTWDSPGYEQYFGPGTRLTVT.

The chain combines TRBV5-4 with TRBJ2-1; no firm D call. The CDR3 covers 14 residues. Germline values: CDR1 SGHNT, CDR2 YYREEE (reference sequence). V was trimmed by 4 bases and J by 1 base, leaving 9 bases between them. The CDR3 nucleotides read TGTGCCAGCAGCCTACAGAGGTCCTACAATGAGCAGTTCTTC. Translated, it gives CASSLQRSYNEQFF.

The genes are TRBV11-2 and TRBJ2-7; 9 positions match TRBD2. With 7 bases clipped from V and 4 bases from J, the junction kept 11 bases outside the gene matches. The CDR3 spans 15 residues. Looked up from germline, CDR1 is SGHAT and CDR2 is FQNNGV. CDR3 sequence (DNA): TGTGCCAGCACCGCGACTAGCGGCCTGGCGTACGAGCAGTACGTC. Translated: CASTATSGLAYEQYV.

The V call is TRBV6-5, the J call TRBJ1-2, with D unresolved. Germline CDR1 MNHEY, CDR2 SVGAGI. V was pared by 0 bases and J by 2 bases, with 7 bases between. This CDR3 is built from 14 residues. CDR3 coding DNA: TGTGCCAGCAGTTACTCCGGACGGAACTATGGCTACACCTTC. Protein: CASSYSGRNYGYTF.

The genes are TRBV5-1 and TRBJ2-3; 10 nucleotides line up with TRBD1. V was clipped by 7 bases and J by 2 bases; unmatched bases: 10. Per germline, CDR1 SGHRS and CDR2 YFSETQ. CDR3 length: 16 amino acids. The CDR3 here is CASVFGTGVPTDTQYF. CDR3 nucleotide sequence: TGCGCCAGCGTCTTCGGGACAGGGGTACCCACAGATACGCAGTATTTT.

The genes are TRBV11-3 and TRBJ2-3; 13 bases map to TRBD2. The CDR3 consists of 17 residues. CDR1 SGHNT and CDR2 YENEEA come from the germline V gene. DNA of the CDR3: TGTGCTTCGGCTAGGACTAGCGGGGGCGCTTCGAGAGATACGCAGTATTTT. This codes for CASARTSGGASRDTQYF. The full variable domain, its missing parts supplied by reference TRBV11-3 and TRBJ2-3, is EAGVVQSPRYKIIEKKQPVAFWCNPISGHNTLYWYLQNLGQGPELLIRYENEEAVDDSQLPKDRFSAERLKGVDSTLKIQPAELGDSAVYLCASARTSGGASRDTQYFGPGTRLTVL.

V and J are TRBV18 and TRBJ2-3; 9 bases are a match to TRBD1. Trimming at V came to 8 bases and at J to 5 bases, leaving 11 bases not matched to a gene. Germline CDR1 is KGHSH and CDR2 is LQKENI. The CDR3 runs 15 residues. The CDR3 sequence is CASARDRAALDTQYF. In DNA form, the CDR3 reads TGTGCCAGCGCAAGGGACAGGGCAGCATTAGATACGCAGTATTTT.